The rows below give T cell receptor beta chains drawn from one sample of a study of CD8 T cells in ankylosing spondylitis. A single record per CDR3 protein comes from TCRdb applying MiXCR to the 5' RACE reads. Here the sample spans hundreds of thousands of distinct CDR3 sequences, 25% to 30% being singletons. The sequenced material came from blood, either unsorted or a sorted T cell fraction (not recorded which). The receptors were sampled from a male donor with ankylosing spondylitis. Both conserved end residues are part of each CDR3. The D gene is left open where the match is weak. Part of the rows lack a size; the others show once, few, many or a class for expanded clones.

TRBV12-3/TRBV12-4	few	.	TRBJ1-1	CASSLGGGAFF	TGTGCCAGCAGTTTGGGGGGGGGAGCTTTCTTT
TRBV19	few	TRBD2	TRBJ2-5	CASSSGAGGETQYF	TGTGCCAGCTCCTCCGGGGCGGGAGGGGAGACCCAGTACTTC
TRBV6-5	few	.	TRBJ2-1	CASSYGGMSQDEQFF	TGTGCCAGCAGTTACGGCGGGATGAGCCAGGATGAGCAGTTCTTC
TRBV27	.	.	TRBJ1-5	CASKERVGYSNQPQHF	TGTGCCAGCAAAGAACGGGTGGGGTATAGCAATCAGCCCCAGCATTTT
TRBV2	few	.	TRBJ1-4	CASGLRGEKLFF	TGTGCCAGCGGACTAAGAGGCGAAAAACTGTTTTTT
TRBV6-5	.	TRBD1	TRBJ2-5	CASSLQGPDPTETQYF	TGTGCCAGCAGTTTACAGGGGCCGGATCCCACAGAGACCCAGTACTTC
TRBV24-1	few	.	TRBJ1-1	CATSNSRDTGTEAFF	TGTGCCACCAGTAACTCCCGGGACACGGGCACTGAAGCTTTCTTT
TRBV20-1	few	.	TRBJ1-5	CSASRRNQPQHF	TGCAGTGCTAGCAGGAGGAATCAGCCCCAGCATTTT
TRBV20-1	few	TRBD1	TRBJ1-4	CSAIRQGNEKLFF	TGCAGTGCTATTAGACAGGGGAATGAAAAACTGTTTTTT
TRBV21-1	.	.	TRBJ2-1	CASPESYNEQFF	TGTGCCAGCCCGGAGAGCTACAATGAGCAGTTCTTC
TRBV7-2	.	.	TRBJ2-2	CASSLEGKMNTGELFF	TGTGCCAGCAGCTTAGAGGGTAAAATGAACACCGGGGAGCTGTTTTTT
TRBV7-6	few	.	TRBJ2-7	CASSLVSGDSFHEQYF	TGTGCCAGCAGCTTAGTATCGGGGGACTCGTTCCACGAGCAGTACTTC
TRBV12-3/TRBV12-4	many	.	TRBJ2-7	CASSFFSGEQYF	TGTGCCAGCAGTTTTTTCAGCGGCGAGCAGTACTTC
TRBV20-1	few	.	TRBJ2-3	CSAPKGGTTDTQYF	TGCAGTGCCCCCAAAGGCGGGACCACAGATACGCAGTATTTT
TRBV12-3/TRBV12-4	few	.	TRBJ2-2	CASSLTSNYGELFF	TGTGCCAGCAGCCTAACTAGTAATTACGGGGAGCTGTTTTTT
TRBV29-1	few	.	TRBJ2-1	CSVDRLDYNEQFF	TGCAGCGTTGACCGTCTCGACTACAATGAGCAGTTCTTC